This TCR beta chain emerged from a study of a mutant IDH1 vaccine in newly diagnosed glioma. V lost 5 bases to trimming and J lost 3 bases, with 17 bases between them. In germline, CDR1 is MGHRA, CDR2 YSYEKL. This CDR3 region has 15 residues. Repertoires were generated with immunoSEQ multiplex PCR, while TCRdb's copy carries only in-frame clones and drops some. The sample lists tens of thousands of clones; under 90% were seen once. This sample's time point: baseline, week 1 (first vaccination visit). Noted treatment: pre-vaccination baseline after standard-of-care therapy. This TCR came from a woman aged 45-60 years with glioma. J is TRBJ2-7 and V is TRBV4-1; maybe TRBD1 (5 bases). Sequenced material: PBMCs, taken from a glioma patient treated with radiotherapy, temozolomide or both. The CDR3 DNA sequence: TGCGCCAGCAGCGAACAAGGGGCAGCGAACTACGAGCAGTACTTC. The encoded protein is CASSEQGAANYEQYF.